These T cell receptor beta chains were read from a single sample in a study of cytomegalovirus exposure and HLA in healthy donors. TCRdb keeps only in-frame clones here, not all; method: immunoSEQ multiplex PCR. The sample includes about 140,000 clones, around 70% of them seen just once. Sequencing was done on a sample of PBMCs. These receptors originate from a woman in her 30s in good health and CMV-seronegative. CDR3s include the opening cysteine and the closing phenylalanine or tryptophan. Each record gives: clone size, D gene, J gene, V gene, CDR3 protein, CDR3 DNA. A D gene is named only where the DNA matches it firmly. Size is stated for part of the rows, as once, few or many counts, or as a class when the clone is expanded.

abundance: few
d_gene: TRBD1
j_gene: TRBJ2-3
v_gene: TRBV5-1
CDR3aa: CASSLPRTGGGDTQYF
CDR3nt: TGCGCCAGCAGCTTGCCCCGGACAGGGGGAGGAGATACGCAGTATTTT

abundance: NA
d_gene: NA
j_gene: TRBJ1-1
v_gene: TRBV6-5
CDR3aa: CASSTQTGGTEAFF
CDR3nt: TGTGCCAGCAGTACACAGACGGGGGGCACTGAAGCTTTCTTT

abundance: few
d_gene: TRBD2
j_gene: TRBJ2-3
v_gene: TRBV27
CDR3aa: CASSPRGGSTDTQYF
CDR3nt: TGTGCCAGCAGCCCCCGCGGGGGTTCCACAGATACGCAGTATTTT

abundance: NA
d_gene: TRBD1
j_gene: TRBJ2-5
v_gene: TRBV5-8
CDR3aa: CASRTGDRGETQYF
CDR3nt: TGTGCCAGCAGAACGGGGGACAGGGGGGAGACCCAGTACTTC

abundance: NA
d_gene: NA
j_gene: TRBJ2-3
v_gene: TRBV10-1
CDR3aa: CASSDTGATDTQYF
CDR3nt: TGCGCCAGCAGTGATACAGGTGCCACAGATACGCAGTATTTT

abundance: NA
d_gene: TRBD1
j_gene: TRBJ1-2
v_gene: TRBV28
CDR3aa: CASSLAGGVYGYTF
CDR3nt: TGTGCCAGCAGTTTAGCAGGGGGTGTTTATGGCTACACCTTC

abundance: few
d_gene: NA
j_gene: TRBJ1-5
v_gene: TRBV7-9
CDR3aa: CASSRGPAGQPQHF
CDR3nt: TGTGCCAGCAGCCGCGGGCCCGCAGGTCAGCCCCAGCATTTT

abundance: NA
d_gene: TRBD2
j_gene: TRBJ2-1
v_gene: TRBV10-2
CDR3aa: CASSVLAGNYNEQFF
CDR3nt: TGCGCCAGCAGTGTCCTAGCGGGTAACTACAATGAGCAGTTCTTC

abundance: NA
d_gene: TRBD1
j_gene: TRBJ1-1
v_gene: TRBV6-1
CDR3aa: CASSEVYTGDTEAFF
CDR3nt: TGTGCCAGCAGTGAAGTCTACACAGGGGACACTGAAGCTTTCTTT

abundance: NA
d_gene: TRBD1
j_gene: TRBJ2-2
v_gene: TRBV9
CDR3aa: CASSVTGGAYTGELFF
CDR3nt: TGTGCCAGCAGCGTTACAGGGGGCGCCTACACCGGGGAGCTGTTTTTT

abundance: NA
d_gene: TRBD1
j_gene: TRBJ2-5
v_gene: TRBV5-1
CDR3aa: CASSPGTGYRETQYF
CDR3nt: TGCGCCAGCAGCCCCGGGACAGGGTATCGAGAGACCCAGTACTTC

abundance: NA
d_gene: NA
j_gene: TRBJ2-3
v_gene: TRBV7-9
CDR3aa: CASSLQLGGTDTQYF
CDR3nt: TGTGCCAGCAGCCTACAGCTCGGGGGCACAGATACGCAGTATTTT

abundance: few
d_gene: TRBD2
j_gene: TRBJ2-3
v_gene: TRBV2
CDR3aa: CASSAGTSGGVRRDTQYF
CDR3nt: TGTGCCAGCAGTGCCGGGACTAGCGGGGGGGTCAGGAGGGATACGCAGTATTTT

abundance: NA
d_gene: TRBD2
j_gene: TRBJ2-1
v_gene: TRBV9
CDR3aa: CASEGGGGAADEQFF
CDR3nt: TGTGCCAGCGAAGGGGGCGGGGGGGCCGCGGATGAGCAGTTCTTC

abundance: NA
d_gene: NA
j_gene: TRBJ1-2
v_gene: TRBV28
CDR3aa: CASSLWQDANYGYTF
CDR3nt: TGTGCCAGCAGTTTATGGCAGGATGCTAACTATGGCTACACCTTC

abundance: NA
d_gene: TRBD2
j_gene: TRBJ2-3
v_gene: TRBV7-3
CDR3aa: CASSSSGDPVDTQYF
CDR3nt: TGTGCCAGCAGCTCGAGCGGGGACCCGGTAGATACGCAGTATTTT

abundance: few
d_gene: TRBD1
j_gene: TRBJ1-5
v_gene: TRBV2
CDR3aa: CASRGDRGGNQPQHF
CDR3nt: TGTGCCAGCAGGGGGGACAGGGGAGGCAATCAGCCCCAGCATTTT

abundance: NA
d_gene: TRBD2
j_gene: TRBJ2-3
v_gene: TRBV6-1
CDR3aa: CASRQGLETDTQYF
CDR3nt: TGTGCCAGCAGACAAGGACTAGAGACAGATACGCAGTATTTT

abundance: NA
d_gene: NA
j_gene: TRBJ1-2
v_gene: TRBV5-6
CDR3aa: CASSLRGGYTF
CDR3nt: TGTGCCAGCAGCTTGAGAGGTGGCTACACCTTC

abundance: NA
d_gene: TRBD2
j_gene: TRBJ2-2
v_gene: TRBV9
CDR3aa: CASSVSGGNTGELFF
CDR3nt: TGTGCCAGCAGCGTAAGCGGGGGTAACACCGGGGAGCTGTTTTTT

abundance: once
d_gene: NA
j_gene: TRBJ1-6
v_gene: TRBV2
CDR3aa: CASSERGGPGNNSPLHF
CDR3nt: TGTGCCAGCAGTGAACGCGGGGGACCTGGGAATAATTCACCCCTCCACTTT

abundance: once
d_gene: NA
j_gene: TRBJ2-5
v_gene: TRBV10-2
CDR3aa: CASSENYQETQYF
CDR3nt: TGCGCCAGCAGTGAGAACTACCAAGAGACCCAGTACTTC

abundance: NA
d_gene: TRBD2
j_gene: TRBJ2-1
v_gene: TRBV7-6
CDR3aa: CASSLASSGSSGEQFF
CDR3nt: TGTGCCAGCAGCTTAGCGTCTAGCGGGTCTTCGGGTGAGCAGTTCTTC

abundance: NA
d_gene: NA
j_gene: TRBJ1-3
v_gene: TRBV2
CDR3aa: CASSELNFSGNTIYF
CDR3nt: TGTGCCAGCAGTGAACTTAACTTCTCTGGAAACACCATATATTTT

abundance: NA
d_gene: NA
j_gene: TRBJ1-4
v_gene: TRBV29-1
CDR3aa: CSVAAESFNEKLFF
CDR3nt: TGCAGCGTTGCTGCAGAATCCTTTAATGAAAAACTGTTTTTT